This T cell receptor (beta chain) was documented in a study of T cell responses to AZD1222 COVID-19 vaccine. Per the germline V gene, CDR1 is LNHDA and CDR2 is SQIVND (reference sequence). V was pared by 6 bases and J by 4 bases, with 17 bases of the junction left unmatched. The CDR3 has 19 amino acids. Produced via immunoSEQ multiplex PCR; TCRdb's table is partial and in-frame only. The sample holds about 180,000 clones; about 90% are singletons and the top ten take around 1.9%. The rearrangement joins TRBV19 to TRBJ2-7; 14 bases match TRBD2. This TCR derives from an adult who received the AZD1222 COVID-19 vaccine. This specimen was peripheral blood, taken 28 days after the second AZD1222 dose. This CDR3 is CASSFGPGLAGVSLYEQYF. In nucleotides, the CDR3 is TGTGCCAGTAGCTTTGGCCCGGGACTAGCGGGAGTTAGCTTATACGAGCAGTACTTC.